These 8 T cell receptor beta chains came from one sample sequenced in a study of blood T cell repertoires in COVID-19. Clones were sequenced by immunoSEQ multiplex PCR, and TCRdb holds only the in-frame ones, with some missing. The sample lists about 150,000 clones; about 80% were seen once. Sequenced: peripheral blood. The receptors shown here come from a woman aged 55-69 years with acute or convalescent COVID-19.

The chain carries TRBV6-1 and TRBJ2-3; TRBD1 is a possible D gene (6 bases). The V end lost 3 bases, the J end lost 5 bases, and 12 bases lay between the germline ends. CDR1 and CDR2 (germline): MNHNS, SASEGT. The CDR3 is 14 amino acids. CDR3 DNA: TGTGCCAGCAGTGAGTTACAGGGCGGAGATACGCAGTATTTT. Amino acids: CASSELQGGDTQYF.

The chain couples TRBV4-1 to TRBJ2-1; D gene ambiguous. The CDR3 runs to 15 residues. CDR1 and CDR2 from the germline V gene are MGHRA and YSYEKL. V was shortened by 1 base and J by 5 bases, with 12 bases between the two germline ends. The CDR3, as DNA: TGCGCCAGCAGCCAAGTCGTGGTAGTCGACAATGAGCAGTTCTTC. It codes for CASSQVVVVDNEQFF.

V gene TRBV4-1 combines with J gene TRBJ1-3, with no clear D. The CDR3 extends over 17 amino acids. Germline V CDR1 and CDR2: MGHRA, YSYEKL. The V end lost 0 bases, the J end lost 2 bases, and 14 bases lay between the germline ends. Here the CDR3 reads CASSQEQNPYPGNTIYF. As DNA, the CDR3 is TGCGCCAGCAGCCAAGAGCAAAATCCCTACCCTGGAAACACCATATATTTT.

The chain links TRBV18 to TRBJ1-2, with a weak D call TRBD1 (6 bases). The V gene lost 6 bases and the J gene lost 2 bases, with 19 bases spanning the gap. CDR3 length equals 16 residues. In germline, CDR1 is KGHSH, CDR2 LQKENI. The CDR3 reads CASSPQTGQGNYGYTF. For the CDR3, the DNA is TGTGCCAGCTCGCCTCAAACAGGGCAGGGGAACTATGGCTACACCTTC.

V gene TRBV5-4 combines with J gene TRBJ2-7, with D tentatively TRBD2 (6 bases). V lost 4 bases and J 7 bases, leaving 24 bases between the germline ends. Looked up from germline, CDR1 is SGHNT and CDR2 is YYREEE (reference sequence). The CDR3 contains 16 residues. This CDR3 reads CASSKPRAGSDREQYF. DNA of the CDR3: TGTGCCAGCAGCAAACCTCGGGCGGGGTCAGATCGGGAGCAGTACTTC.

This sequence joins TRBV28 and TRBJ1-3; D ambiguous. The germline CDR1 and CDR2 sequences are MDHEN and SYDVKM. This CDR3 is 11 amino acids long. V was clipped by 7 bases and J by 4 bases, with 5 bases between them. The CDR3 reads CASISGNTIYF. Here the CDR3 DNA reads TGTGCCAGCATATCCGGAAACACCATATATTTT.

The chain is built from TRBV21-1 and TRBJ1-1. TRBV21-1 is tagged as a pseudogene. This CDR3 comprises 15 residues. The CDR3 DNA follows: TGTGCCAGCAGCAAAGAACTAGCGGTGAACACTGAAGCTTTCTTT. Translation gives CASSKELAVNTEAFF.

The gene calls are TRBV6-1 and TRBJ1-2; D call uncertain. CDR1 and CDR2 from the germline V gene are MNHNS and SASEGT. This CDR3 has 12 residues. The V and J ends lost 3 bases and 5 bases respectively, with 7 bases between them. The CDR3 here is CASSERQYGYTF. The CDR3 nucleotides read TGTGCCAGCAGTGAGAGGCAGTATGGCTACACCTTC.